The 25 T cell receptor beta chains reported below all come from one sample, sequenced in a study of CD8+ T cells in alopecia areata. Extracted RNA was reverse transcribed into cDNA, the sequencing template. The protocol was immunoSEQ multiplex PCR, while the TCRdb copy is restricted to in-frame clones and leaves out a portion. Of some 95,000 clones listed, 35% to 45% are singletons. Sequencing was done on a sample of CD4+ T cells sorted from blood. The receptors here all came from a human donor with alopecia areata.

This chain links TRBV29-1 with TRBJ1-4, with 7 bases matching TRBD1. CDR1 and CDR2 from the germline V gene are SQVTM and ANQGSEA. This CDR3 is 13 amino acids long. V lost 5 bases to trimming and J lost 5 bases; unmatched junction nucleotides: 5. The CDR3 sequence: CSVSGGMNEKLFF. For the CDR3, the DNA is TGCAGCGTTTCAGGGGGAATGAATGAAAAACTGTTTTTT.

The genes are TRBV2 and TRBJ2-5; D is perhaps TRBD2 (6 bases). CDR3 size: 14 residues. The germline V gene encodes CDR1 SNHLY and CDR2 FYNNEI. V lost 0 bases and J lost 6, with 11 bases in between. The CDR3 protein is CASSEALLAKTQYF. Here the CDR3 DNA reads TGTGCCAGCAGTGAAGCGCTGCTAGCGAAGACCCAGTACTTC.

The rearrangement links TRBV30 to TRBJ2-5; D is perhaps TRBD2 (6 bases). Between the trimmed V and J ends, which lost 5 bases and 0 bases, there was a span of 16 bases. Germline V gives CDR1 GTSNPN, CDR2 SVGIG (reference sequence). This CDR3 region has 15 residues. The CDR3 DNA sequence: TGTGCCTGGGGGCCCGGGACTGAGTACCAAGAGACCCAGTACTTC. Encoded protein: CAWGPGTEYQETQYF.

The chain combines TRBV5-6 with TRBJ2-3, with a tentative D call TRBD2 (5 bases). V was clipped by 1 base and J by 6 bases, with 9 bases between them. This CDR3 has 13 amino acids. Germline CDR1 and CDR2: SGHDT and YYEEEE. CDR3 in amino acids: CASSLFRGDTQYF. CDR3 nucleotides: TGTGCCAGCAGCTTGTTCCGAGGGGATACGCAGTATTTT. Combining the CDR3 with reference TRBV5-6 and TRBJ2-3 gives the whole variable domain DAGVTQSPTHLIKTRGQQVTLRCSPKSGHDTVSWYQQALGQGPQFIFQYYEEEERQRGNFPDRFSGHQFPNYSSELNVNALLLGDSALYLCASSLFRGDTQYFGPGTRLTVL.

This clone was recorded once. The chain carries TRBV5-1 and TRBJ2-1; 7 bases line up with TRBD2. CDR3 size: 15 residues. V shed 4 bases and J 2 bases; nucleotides not matched to a gene: 6. Per the germline V gene, CDR1 is SGHRS and CDR2 is YFSETQ. The CDR3 region is CASSPTSIPYNEQFF. For the CDR3, the DNA is TGCGCCAGCAGCCCGACTAGCATCCCCTACAATGAGCAGTTCTTC.

The V and J genes are TRBV29-1 and TRBJ2-7; the match to TRBD2 covers 10 bases. The CDR3 extends over 12 amino acids. Germline V gives CDR1 SQVTM, CDR2 ANQGSEA. Trimming removed 5 bases from V and 4 bases from J; junction bases left unmatched: 2. This CDR3 is CSVRLAGYEQYF. DNA of the CDR3: TGCAGCGTTCGACTAGCGGGTTACGAGCAGTACTTC.

This clone was found once. This chain uses TRBV2 with TRBJ2-5; 11 nucleotides agree with TRBD2. The CDR3 extends over 15 amino acids. CDR1 and CDR2 (germline): SNHLY, FYNNEI. Trimming at V came to 1 base and at J to 5 bases, leaving 3 bases not matched to a gene. In DNA, the CDR3 is TGTGCCAGCAGTGAAGGTAGCGGGGGGGCCGAGACCCAGTACTTC. This encodes CASSEGSGGAETQYF.

This clone has just a few counts. This chain uses TRBV29-1 with TRBJ1-1, with 9 bases that match TRBD1. J lost 5 bases, V lost 7 bases, and 5 bases had no gene match. Germline-derived CDR1 and CDR2 are SQVTM and ANQGSEA. The CDR3 loop spans 12 amino acids. The CDR3 DNA follows: TGCAGCGGCGGACAGGGGTGGACTGAAGCTTTCTTT. The encoded protein is CSGGQGWTEAFF. Filled out from reference TRBV29-1 and TRBJ1-1, the complete variable domain reads SAVISQKPSRDICQRGTSLTIQCQVDSQVTMMFWYRQQPGQSLTLIATANQGSEATYESGFVIDKFPISRPNLTFSTLTVSNMSPEDSSIYLCSGGQGWTEAFFGQGTRLTVV.

The chain links TRBV23-1 to TRBJ2-1; 12 bases agree with TRBD2. TRBV23-1 is sorted into the ORF group, with uncertain function. This CDR3 region has 16 residues. The J segment lost 2 bases and the V segment lost 7 bases, leaving 6 bases of the junction unmatched. The CDR3 nucleotides read TGCGCCAGCATGAGGGCTAGCGGGGGGGCCTACAATGAGCAGTTCTTC. It encodes CASMRASGGAYNEQFF.

This clone was counted once. This rearrangement joins TRBV27 to TRBJ1-1, with D unresolved. Deletions cut 3 bases from V and 0 bases from J, with 8 bases between. The CDR3 totals 14 residues. Looked up from germline, CDR1 is MNHEY and CDR2 is SMNVEV (reference sequence). CDR3 protein: CASSFRSMNTEAFF. CDR3 coding DNA: TGTGCCAGCAGTTTCCGGAGCATGAACACTGAAGCTTTCTTT.

This clone was detected only a few times. The chain employs TRBV5-1 and TRBJ1-1; 10 nucleotides align to TRBD1. The V gene end was trimmed by 4 bases and the J gene end by 0 bases; junction bases not matched to a gene: 18. The CDR3 consists of 20 residues. The germline V gene has CDR1 SGHRS and CDR2 YFSETQ. Here the CDR3 reads CASSLMPPGQGSLLNTEAFF. The CDR3 DNA sequence: TGCGCCAGCAGCCTAATGCCCCCGGGACAGGGGAGTTTATTGAACACTGAAGCTTTCTTT.

This clone was found a few times. The rearrangement uses TRBV7-2 and TRBJ2-5; 11 nucleotides agree with TRBD2. J was trimmed by 4 bases and V by 1 base; bases with no gene match: 2. CDR1 is SGHTA, CDR2 FQGNSA, per germline. This CDR3 is 15 amino acids long. CDR3 nucleotides: TGTGCCAGCAGCTTAGGGACTAGCGGGCCAGAGACCCAGTACTTC. Amino acid sequence: CASSLGTSGPETQYF. The whole variable domain, filled in from reference TRBV7-2 and TRBJ2-5, reads GAGVSQSPSNKVTEKGKDVELRCDPISGHTALYWYRQSLGQGLEFLIYFQGNSAPDKSGLPSDRFSAERTGGSVSTLTIQRTQQEDSAVYLCASSLGTSGPETQYFGPGTRLLVL.

This chain links TRBV2 with TRBJ2-3; no clear D. Trimming cost V 6 bases and J 2 bases, with 15 bases left between them. The germline CDR1 and CDR2 sequences are SNHLY and FYNNEI. The CDR3 totals 15 residues. This CDR3 reads CASSGPGRATDTQYF. In DNA form, the CDR3 reads TGTGCCAGCAGCGGACCGGGTAGGGCCACAGATACGCAGTATTTT.

The chain combines TRBV5-4 with TRBJ2-3, with TRBD1 matching 8 bases. The CDR3 covers 15 residues. V shed 4 bases and J 1 base; nucleotides not matched to a gene: 5. Germline V lookup: CDR1 SGHNT, CDR2 YYREEE (reference sequence). CDR3 loop: CASSGGTGRTDTQYF. DNA for the CDR3: TGTGCCAGCAGCGGCGGGACAGGACGCACAGATACGCAGTATTTT.

This clone has only a few counts. The chain is built from TRBV23-1 and TRBJ1-5, with 9 bases lining up with TRBD1. TRBV23-1 is labeled an ORF, and its function is uncertain. V gave up 3 bases and J gave up 4 bases; unmatched junction bases: 10. There are 17 residues in the CDR3. In nucleotides, the CDR3 is TGCGCCAGCAGTCAGAATTCAGAGACAGGGGGTAATCAGCCCCAGCATTTT. As protein: CASSQNSETGGNQPQHF.

The V call is TRBV28, the J call TRBJ1-5; D not resolved. Trimming cost V 5 bases and J 0 bases, with 11 bases left between them. Germline values: CDR1 MDHEN, CDR2 SYDVKM. CDR3 length: 15 residues. The CDR3: CASSPRFYSNQPQHF. The CDR3 DNA reads TGTGCCAGCAGTCCCAGGTTCTATAGCAATCAGCCCCAGCATTTT.

This clone was counted a few times. The gene calls are TRBV28 and TRBJ2-7, with TRBD1 matching 7 bases. Germline V gene lookup returns CDR1 MDHEN and CDR2 SYDVKM. V lost 6 bases, J lost 3 bases, and 5 bases stayed unmatched. The CDR3 runs 13 residues. CDR3 DNA: TGTGCCAGCAGACCGGGACAGCACTACGAGCAGTACTTC. Translating gives CASRPGQHYEQYF.

The chain employs TRBV30 and TRBJ1-5; D ambiguous. This CDR3 has 14 residues. The ends were cut back, 1 base at V and 0 bases at J, with 7 bases in the middle. Germline V CDR1 and CDR2: GTSNPN, SVGIG (reference sequence). This CDR3 is CAWSDLNSNQPQHF. CDR3 in DNA: TGTGCCTGGAGTGATCTGAATAGCAATCAGCCCCAGCATTTT.

This chain links TRBV12-5 with TRBJ2-1; TRBD2 is a possible D gene (6 bases). The V gene lost 1 base and the J gene lost 2 bases, with 18 bases spanning the gap. From germline, CDR1 is LGHNT and CDR2 FRNRAP. The CDR3 totals 18 residues. The CDR3 is CASGLALPWRETYNEQFF. In DNA, the CDR3 is TGTGCTAGTGGTTTGGCCCTCCCCTGGAGGGAAACCTACAATGAGCAGTTCTTC.

V usage is TRBV5-1 and J usage is TRBJ2-3; 10 bases map to TRBD2. CDR3 length: 16 residues. Germline assignment: CDR1 SGHRS and CDR2 YFSETQ. V trimming: 8 bases; J trimming: 1 base; junction bases outside the gene matches: 10. This CDR3 is CASSLAGEPRTDTQYF. The CDR3 bases are TGCGCCAGTAGCCTAGCGGGGGAGCCACGCACAGATACGCAGTATTTT.

The chain links TRBV5-1 to TRBJ2-7; TRBD2 might be the D (6 bases). With 5 bases removed from V and 4 bases from J, the gap between germline ends came to 13 bases. Germline lookup yields CDR1 SGHRS and CDR2 YFSETQ. CDR3 length: 13 amino acids. CDR3 sequence (DNA): TGCGCCAGCAGTGGCAGCGGGTTTTACGAGCAGTACTTC. This encodes CASSGSGFYEQYF. The complete variable domain, with remaining parts taken from reference TRBV5-1 and TRBJ2-7, reads KAGVTQTPRYLIKTRGQQVTLSCSPISGHRSVSWYQQTPGQGLQFLFEYFSETQRNKGNFPGRFSGRQFSNSRSEMNVSTLELGDSALYLCASSGSGFYEQYFGPGTRLTVT.

The rearrangement joins TRBV7-6 to TRBJ2-5; D is uncertain. Germline V gene sequence: CDR1 SGHVS, CDR2 FNYEAQ. V was cut by 4 bases and J by 0 bases, with 12 bases left in between. The CDR3 has 15 residues. CDR3: CASSSGWTNQETQYF. The CDR3 region has the DNA TGTGCCAGCAGCTCAGGTTGGACCAACCAAGAGACCCAGTACTTC.

This sequence joins TRBV23-1 and TRBJ2-2; possible D gene TRBD1, 6 bases. TRBV23-1 is known as an ORF, though its function is uncertain. The CDR3 totals 21 residues. V was trimmed by 0 bases and J by 1 base, leaving 24 bases between them. The CDR3 spells CASSQSDWELGGGLNTGELFF. The CDR3 DNA reads TGCGCCAGCAGTCAATCGGATTGGGAACTTGGGGGCGGTTTGAACACCGGGGAGCTGTTTTTT.

The gene calls are TRBV11-2 and TRBJ2-6; perhaps TRBD1 as D (6 bases). Germline CDR1 is SGHAT and CDR2 is FQNNGV. Trimming shortened V by 5 bases and J by 0 bases, and 14 bases separated the two germline ends. This CDR3 has 17 residues. CDR3 coding DNA: TGTGCCAGCAGCCCCATCAAAGGGGGCTCTGGGGCCAACGTCCTGACTTTC. Translation: CASSPIKGGSGANVLTF.

The chain couples TRBV30 to TRBJ1-6; 10 bases match TRBD1. The CDR3 has 14 residues. Germline CDR1 and CDR2: GTSNPN and SVGIG (reference sequence). The J segment lost 9 bases and the V segment lost 4 bases, leaving 6 bases of the junction unmatched. CDR3 nucleotides: TGTGCCTGGAAGGGACAGGGGAACGGTTCACCCCTCCACTTT. As protein: CAWKGQGNGSPLHF. Drawing the rest from reference TRBV30 and TRBJ1-6, the complete variable domain is SQTIHQWPATLVQPVGSPLSLECTVEGTSNPNLYWYRQAAGRGLQLLFYSVGIGQISSEVPQNLSASRPQDRQFILSSKKLLLSDSGFYLCAWKGQGNGSPLHFGNGTRLTVT.